Listed here are 3 T cell receptor beta chains from one sample, sequenced in a study of CD8 T cells in ankylosing spondylitis. TCRdb called the 5' RACE reads again in MiXCR, with one record for every CDR3 protein. The profile shows 200,000 to 250,000 distinct CDR3 sequences, over 9.5% of them singletons. The sequenced material came from blood, either unsorted or a sorted T cell fraction (not recorded which). The receptors here all came from a male donor with ankylosing spondylitis or in good health (not recorded which).

The CDR3 bases are TGTGCCAGCAGTTTCGCGGCGGGAAAGACAGTATCTTATGGCTACACCTTC. Its translation: CASSFAAGKTVSYGYTF. The V call is TRBV12-3 or TRBV12-4, the J call TRBJ1-2; D possibly corresponds to TRBD1 (5 bases). Trimming pared 3 bases from V and 5 bases from J, leaving 22 bases between. The CDR3 is 17 residues long.

This clonotype was detected only a few times. This chain connects TRBV5-6 to TRBJ1-2, with D tentatively TRBD1 (6 bases). V dropped 1 base and J dropped 3 bases, with 13 bases sitting between them. The germline V gene has CDR1 SGHDT and CDR2 YYEEEE. This CDR3 comprises 15 residues. The CDR3 protein is CASSLTAGAYYGYTF. The DNA for the CDR3 is TGTGCCAGCAGCTTGACCGCAGGGGCCTACTATGGCTACACCTTC.

This clonotype was detected a few times. This rearrangement joins TRBV7-2 to TRBJ1-5; D unresolved. This CDR3 has 13 amino acids. Trimming left V 11 bases short and J 1 base short, with 12 bases between. Germline CDR1 reads SGHTA; CDR2 reads FQGNSA. This CDR3 reads CASAYGSNQPQHF. CDR3 nucleotides: TGTGCCTCCGCTTATGGCAGCAATCAGCCCCAGCATTTT.